This T cell receptor beta chain derives from a study of Ad26.COV2.S vaccination and SARS-CoV-2 variants. Treatment defined: about 20 received Ad26.COV2.S at low or high dose, single or two shots; 5 received placebo; per-sample allocation not given. After the first vaccine or placebo injection, samples were drawn on day 63. Here immunoSEQ multiplex PCR was the method, and the copy in TCRdb shows in-frame clones only, minus some. There are roughly 380,000 clones in the sample; around 86% occur only once, and about 3.5% lies in the top ten. The source was peripheral blood, collected in a trial of Ad26.COV2.S vaccine versus placebo. The receptor was derived from a person between 18 and 65 years old who received the Ad26.COV2.S COVID-19 vaccine or a placebo.

CDR3 nucleotides: TGCGCCAGCAGCCCCGGAGGGACGGGAAATCAGCCCCAGCATTTT. The encoded protein is CASSPGGTGNQPQHF. The chain carries TRBV5-1 and TRBJ1-5, with D tentatively TRBD1 (5 bases). Germline V gene data show CDR1 as SGHRS and CDR2 as YFSETQ. V was pared by 4 bases and J by 4 bases, with 15 bases between. The CDR3 length is 15 residues.